One T cell receptor (beta chain) is described in this entry. The antigen is undetermined. The data were taken from a study of cytomegalovirus exposure and HLA in healthy donors. The study's findings and limits: Data from an earlier analysis indicated that most TCR beta V segments were productive either about 87% or about 30% of the time. A later look showed TCR association rates differing by HLA locus, highest for DRB1 and lowest for HLA-C. Certain indistinguishable V segments, among them TRBV6-2 and TRBV6-3, were excluded.

This CDR3 contains 14 residues. In germline, CDR1 is SGDLS, CDR2 YYNGEE. Trimming removed 0 bases at V and 1 base at J, with 7 bases between. The PCR was carried out with 60 Vbeta primers and 13 Jbeta primers. Sequencing used immunoSEQ multiplex PCR; TCRdb keeps in-frame clones, though not all of them. The profile shows fewer than 70,000 clones, 74% of them singletons. The chain links TRBV9 to TRBJ1-2; D not certain. This receptor was taken from an older woman in good health and CMV-seropositive. The sample comprised PBMCs. CDR3 region: CASSVGVSNYGYTF. The CDR3 bases are TGTGCCAGCAGCGTAGGTGTCAGTAACTATGGCTACACCTTC.